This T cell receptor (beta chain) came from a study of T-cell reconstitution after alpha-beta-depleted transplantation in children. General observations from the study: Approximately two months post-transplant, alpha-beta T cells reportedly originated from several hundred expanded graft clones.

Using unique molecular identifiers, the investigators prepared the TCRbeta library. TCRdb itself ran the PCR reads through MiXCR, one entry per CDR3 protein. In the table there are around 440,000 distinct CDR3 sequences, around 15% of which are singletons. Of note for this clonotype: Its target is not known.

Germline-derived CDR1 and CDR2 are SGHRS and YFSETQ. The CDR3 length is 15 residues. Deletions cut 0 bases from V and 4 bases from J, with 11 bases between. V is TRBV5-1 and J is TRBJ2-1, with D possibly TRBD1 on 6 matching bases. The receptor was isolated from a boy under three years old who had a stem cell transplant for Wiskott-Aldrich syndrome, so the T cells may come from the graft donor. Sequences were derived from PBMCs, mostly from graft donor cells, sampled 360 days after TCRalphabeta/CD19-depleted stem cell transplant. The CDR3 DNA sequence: TGCGCCAGCAGCTTGGGAGGACAGAGATACAATGAGCAGTTCTTC. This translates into CASSLGGQRYNEQFF.